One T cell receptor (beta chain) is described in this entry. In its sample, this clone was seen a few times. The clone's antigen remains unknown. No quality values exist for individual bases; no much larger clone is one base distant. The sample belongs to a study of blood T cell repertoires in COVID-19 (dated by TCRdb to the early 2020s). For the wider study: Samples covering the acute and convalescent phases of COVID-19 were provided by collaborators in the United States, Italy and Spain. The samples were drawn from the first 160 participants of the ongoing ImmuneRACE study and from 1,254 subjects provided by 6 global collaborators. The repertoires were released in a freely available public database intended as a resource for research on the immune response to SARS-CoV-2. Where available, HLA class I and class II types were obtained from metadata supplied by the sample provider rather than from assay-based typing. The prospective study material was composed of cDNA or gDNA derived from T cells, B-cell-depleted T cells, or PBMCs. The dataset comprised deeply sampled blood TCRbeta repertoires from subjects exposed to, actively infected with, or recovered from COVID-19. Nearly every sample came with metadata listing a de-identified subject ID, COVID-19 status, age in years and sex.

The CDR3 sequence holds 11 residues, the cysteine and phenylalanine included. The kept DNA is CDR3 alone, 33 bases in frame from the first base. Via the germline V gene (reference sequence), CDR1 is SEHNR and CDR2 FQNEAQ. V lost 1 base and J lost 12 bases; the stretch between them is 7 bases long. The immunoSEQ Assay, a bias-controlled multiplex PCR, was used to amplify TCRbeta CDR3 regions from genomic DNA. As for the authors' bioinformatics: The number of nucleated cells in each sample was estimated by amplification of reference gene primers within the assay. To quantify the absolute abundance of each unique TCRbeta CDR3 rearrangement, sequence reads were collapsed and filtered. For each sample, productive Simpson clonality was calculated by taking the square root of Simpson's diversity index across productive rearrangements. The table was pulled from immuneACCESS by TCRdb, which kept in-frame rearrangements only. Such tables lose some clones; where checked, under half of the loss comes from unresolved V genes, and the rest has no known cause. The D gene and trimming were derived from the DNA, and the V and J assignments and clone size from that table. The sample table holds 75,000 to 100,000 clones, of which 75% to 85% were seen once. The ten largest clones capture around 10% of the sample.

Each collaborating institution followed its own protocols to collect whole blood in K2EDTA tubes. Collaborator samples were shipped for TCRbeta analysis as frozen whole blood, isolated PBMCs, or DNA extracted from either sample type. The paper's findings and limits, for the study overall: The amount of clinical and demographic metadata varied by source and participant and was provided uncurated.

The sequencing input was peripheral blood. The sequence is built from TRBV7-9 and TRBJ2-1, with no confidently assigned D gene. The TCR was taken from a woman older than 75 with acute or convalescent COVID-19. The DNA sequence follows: TGTGCCAGCAGCTTAGGACAATGGCAGTTCTTC. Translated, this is CASSLGQWQFF.